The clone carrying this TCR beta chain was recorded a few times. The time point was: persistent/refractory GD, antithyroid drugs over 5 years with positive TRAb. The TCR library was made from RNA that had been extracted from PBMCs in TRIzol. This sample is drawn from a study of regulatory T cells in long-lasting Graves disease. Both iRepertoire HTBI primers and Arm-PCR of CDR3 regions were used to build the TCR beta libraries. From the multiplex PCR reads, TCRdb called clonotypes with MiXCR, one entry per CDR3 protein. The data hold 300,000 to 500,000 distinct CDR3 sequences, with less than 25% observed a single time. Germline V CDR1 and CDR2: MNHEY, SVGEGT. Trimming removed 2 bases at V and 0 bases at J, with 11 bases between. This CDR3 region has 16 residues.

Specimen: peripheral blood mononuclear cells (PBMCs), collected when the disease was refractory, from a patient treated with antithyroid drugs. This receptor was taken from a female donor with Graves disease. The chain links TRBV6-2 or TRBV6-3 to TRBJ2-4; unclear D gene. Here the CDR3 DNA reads TGTGCCAGCAGTTACCCGCCGGTCTTAGCCAAAAACATTCAGTACTTC. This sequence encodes CASSYPPVLAKNIQYF.